This TCR beta chain was retrieved from a study of neoadjuvant anti-PD-1 for oral cavity cancer. Overall study results and limits: Higher pretreatment Treg/Th17 ratios tracked higher pretreatment blood clonality.

Stage II-IVA oral cavity squamous cell carcinoma was new and untreated by systemic or radiation therapy. Assay: immunoSEQ multiplex PCR; the TCRdb copy retains only in-frame clones and omits some. The sample gives roughly 15,000 clones, approximately 65% of which show up once; about 2.5% is in the top ten. Germline V gene lookup returns CDR1 ENHRY and CDR2 SYGVKD. Trimming stripped 4 bases from V and 1 base from J, with 11 bases between. The CDR3 runs to 14 residues. As concerns this clone: What it binds is not known.

The sequenced sample was PBMCs, obtained before nivolumab (anti-PD-1) treatment. The chain joins TRBV10-3 to TRBJ2-7; D possibly corresponds to TRBD1 (5 bases). The sequence came from a person aged 35-79 years with oral cavity squamous cell carcinoma. The CDR3 loop is CAISGGSSSYEQYF. The CDR3 coding sequence is TGTGCCATCAGTGGGGGCAGTTCTTCCTACGAGCAGTACTTC.